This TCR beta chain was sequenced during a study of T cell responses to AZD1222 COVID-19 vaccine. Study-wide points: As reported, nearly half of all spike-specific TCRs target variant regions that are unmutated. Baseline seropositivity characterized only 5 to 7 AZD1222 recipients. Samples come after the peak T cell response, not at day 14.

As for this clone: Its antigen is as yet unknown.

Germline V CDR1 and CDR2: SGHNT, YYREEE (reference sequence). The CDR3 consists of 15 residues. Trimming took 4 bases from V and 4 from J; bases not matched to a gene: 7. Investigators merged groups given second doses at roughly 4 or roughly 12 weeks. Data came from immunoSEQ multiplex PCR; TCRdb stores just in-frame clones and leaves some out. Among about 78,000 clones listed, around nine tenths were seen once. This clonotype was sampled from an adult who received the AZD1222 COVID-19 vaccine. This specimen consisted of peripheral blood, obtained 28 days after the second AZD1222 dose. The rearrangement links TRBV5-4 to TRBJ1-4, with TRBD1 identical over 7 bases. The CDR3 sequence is CASSAGQMHNEKLFF. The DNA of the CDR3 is TGTGCCAGCAGCGCGGGACAGATGCATAATGAAAAACTGTTTTTT.